This paragraph covers one TCR beta chain sequence. This record belongs to a study of neoadjuvant anti-PD-1 for oral cavity cancer. The CDR3 covers 14 residues. The germline gives CDR1 SGHTA, CDR2 FQGNSA. Trimming pared 5 bases from V and 4 bases from J, leaving 14 bases between. Produced via immunoSEQ multiplex PCR; TCRdb's table is partial and in-frame only. The sample contains fewer than 40,000 clones, 80% to 90% of which appear only once. The TCR was taken from a person aged 35-80 years with oral cavity squamous cell carcinoma. The chain uses TRBV7-2 and TRBJ1-1; weak D call: TRBD1 (5 bases). The sample in question was PBMCs, obtained before nivolumab (anti-PD-1) treatment. CDR3 DNA sequence: TGTGCCAGCAGCCGAGCCGGGGGGAGCACTGAAGCTTTCTTT. It specifies CASSRAGGSTEAFF.